Listed here are 2 T cell receptor beta chains from one sample, sequenced in a study of blood T cell repertoires in COVID-19. Measured with immunoSEQ multiplex PCR; TCRdb has only the in-frame clones, and not every one. The data hold fewer than 200,000 clones, with approximately 88% observed a single time. The material sequenced was peripheral blood. The receptor set was obtained from a woman aged 60-70 years who had recovered from COVID-19.

The chain recombines TRBV7-9 with TRBJ1-5; D remains unclear. In germline, CDR1 is SEHNR, CDR2 FQNEAQ (reference sequence). This CDR3 has 15 residues. The V and J ends lost 2 bases and 6 bases respectively, with 14 bases between them. The CDR3 loop reads CASSLTGGLGQPQHF. The CDR3 DNA reads TGTGCCAGCAGCTTAACCGGAGGTCTAGGTCAGCCCCAGCATTTT.

The chain carries TRBV5-1 and TRBJ1-1; a weak D match, TRBD1 (5 bases). Germline V CDR1 and CDR2: SGHRS, YFSETQ. This CDR3 spans 14 amino acids. V was pared by 2 bases and J by 1 base, with 9 bases between. The CDR3: CASSFLDRNTEAFF. In DNA form, the CDR3 reads TGCGCCAGCAGCTTCCTCGACAGGAACACTGAAGCTTTCTTT.